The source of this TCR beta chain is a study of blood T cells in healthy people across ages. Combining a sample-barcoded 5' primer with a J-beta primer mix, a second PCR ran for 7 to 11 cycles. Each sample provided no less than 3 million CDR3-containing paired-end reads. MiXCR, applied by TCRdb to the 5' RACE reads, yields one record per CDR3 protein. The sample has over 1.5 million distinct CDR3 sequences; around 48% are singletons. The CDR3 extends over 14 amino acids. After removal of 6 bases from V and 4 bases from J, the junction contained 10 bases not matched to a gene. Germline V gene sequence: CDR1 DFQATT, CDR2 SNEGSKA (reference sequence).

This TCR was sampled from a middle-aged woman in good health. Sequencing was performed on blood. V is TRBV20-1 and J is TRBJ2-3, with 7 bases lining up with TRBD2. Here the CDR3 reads CSAKKAGDSDTQYF. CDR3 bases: TGCAGTGCCAAAAAGGCGGGGGACTCAGATACGCAGTATTTT.